Listed below are T cell receptor beta chains from one sample, sequenced in a study of blood T cell repertoires in COVID-19. Some clones are missing from TCRdb's copy, which holds only in-frame ones; the method was immunoSEQ multiplex PCR. Altogether about 340,000 clones are present, less than 90% being singletons, with the ten largest covering 7% to 7.5%. The sequencing input was peripheral blood. The receptors shown here come from a woman aged 55-70 years with COVID-19, enrolled during active disease. CDR3s include the opening cysteine and the closing phenylalanine or tryptophan. The D gene is left open where the match is weak. Rows may omit the clone size; those that give it use once, few, many or a size class.

clone_size,j_call,d_call,v_call,cdr3_nt,cdr3_aa
NA,TRBJ2-7,TRBD1,TRBV3-1/TRBV3-2,TGTGCCAGCAGCCAGCCTGGGGACAGCATCTACGAGCAGTACTTC,CASSQPGDSIYEQYF
NA,TRBJ2-5,TRBD1,TRBV6-5,TGTGCCAGCACCTCGGGACAGGGAGGCGGGGAGACCCAGTACTTC,CASTSGQGGGETQYF
NA,TRBJ1-1,NA,TRBV10-1,TGCGCCAGCAGATCGGAGAGCGACCCGAACACTGAAGCTTTCTTT,CASRSESDPNTEAFF
NA,TRBJ2-3,TRBD1,TRBV5-1,TGCGCCAGCAGCTTTGGACAGGACACAGATACGCAGTATTTT,CASSFGQDTDTQYF
NA,TRBJ1-2,NA,TRBV6-1,TGTGCCAGCAGTGAAGTGACAGGTTTTGGCTACACCTTC,CASSEVTGFGYTF
NA,TRBJ2-1,TRBD2,TRBV7-3,TGTGCCAGCAGCTTGTCGGGGGGGCTTTTATTACTTGGCAATGAGCAGTTCTTC,CASSLSGGLLLLGNEQFF
few,TRBJ1-3,NA,TRBV18,TGTGCCAGCTCGCTCCCTACGACTGGAAACACCATATATTTT,CASSLPTTGNTIYF
NA,TRBJ2-7,TRBD1,TRBV3-1/TRBV3-2,TGTGCCAGTAGACAGGGGGCCAACCTCTACGAGCAGTACTTC,CASRQGANLYEQYF
once,TRBJ2-7,TRBD1,TRBV4-1,TGCGCCAGCAGCCCCAATACACAGGGGTCCAACGAGCAGTACTTC,CASSPNTQGSNEQYF
NA,TRBJ2-7,NA,TRBV5-1,TGCGCCAGCAGCCAAAACCGGGATGAGCAGTACTTC,CASSQNRDEQYF
once,TRBJ2-7,TRBD1,TRBV18,TGTGCCAGCTCACTCCGGACAGGGAACTACGAGCAGTACTTC,CASSLRTGNYEQYF
few,TRBJ2-7,NA,TRBV7-2,TGTGCCAGCAGCCAAGGGGCTCCAGAGCAGTACTTC,CASSQGAPEQYF
few,TRBJ1-5,NA,TRBV23-1,TGCGCCAGCAGTCATGGCCCCACAGATAATCAGAATCAGCCCCAGCATTTT,CASSHGPTDNQNQPQHF
many,TRBJ2-7,TRBD1,TRBV6-5,TGTGCCAGCAGTTCCCAGACAGGGGGCAGGTCCTACGAGCAGTACTTC,CASSSQTGGRSYEQYF
NA,TRBJ2-1,TRBD2,TRBV11-2,TGTGCCAGCAGCTTCGGACTAGCGGGGGCCCATTACAATGAGCAGTTCTTC,CASSFGLAGAHYNEQFF
NA,TRBJ2-5,NA,TRBV21-1,TGTGCCAGCAGCAAAGGGGTCGCTTTGAGGGAGACCCAGTACTTC,CASSKGVALRETQYF
NA,TRBJ2-5,TRBD2,TRBV2,TGTGCCAGCAGGGGTGGACTAGCGGGGGGGTTGGAGACCCAGTACTTC,CASRGGLAGGLETQYF
NA,TRBJ1-3,NA,TRBV9,TGTGCCAGCAGCGCCACGGGACTCCCCTGGGACACCATATATTTT,CASSATGLPWDTIYF
NA,TRBJ1-5,NA,TRBV10-3,TGTGCCATCAGTGCGGGGGAGCAGTATCAGCCCCAGCATTTT,CAISAGEQYQPQHF
few,TRBJ1-6,TRBD1,TRBV18,TGTGCCAGCTCACCAAACGCCCTTGGACAGGGGTATTCACCCCTCCACTTT,CASSPNALGQGYSPLHF
NA,TRBJ1-1,NA,TRBV7-9,TGTGCCAGCAGCCTGCTCCTCGGCACTGAAGCTTTCTTT,CASSLLLGTEAFF
NA,TRBJ2-2,NA,TRBV2,TGTGCCAGCAGTGCAGGCCGAATCGCCGGGGAGCTGTTTTTT,CASSAGRIAGELFF
NA,TRBJ1-1,NA,TRBV5-1,TGCGCCAGCACTCAGGGAAGCGTGAACACTGAAGCTTTCTTT,CASTQGSVNTEAFF
few,TRBJ1-6,NA,TRBV4-2,TGTGCCAGCAGCCAAGTGGGGGGGGCGGACTATAATTCACCCCTCCACTTT,CASSQVGGADYNSPLHF
NA,TRBJ2-3,TRBD1,TRBV11-3,TGTGCCAGCAGCTGGACAGGGTTGGATACGCAGTATTTT,CASSWTGLDTQYF
NA,TRBJ2-3,TRBD1,TRBV9,TGTGCCAGCAGCGCATCAGGGGGCTGGGAAGATACGCAGTATTTT,CASSASGGWEDTQYF
NA,TRBJ2-1,NA,TRBV5-4,TGTGCCAGCCGGAGGGGCGGGAATGAGCAGTTCTTC,CASRRGGNEQFF
once,TRBJ1-2,TRBD1,TRBV18,TGTGCCAGCTCAAGGGACAGGGGACCCTATGGCTACACCTTC,CASSRDRGPYGYTF
NA,TRBJ2-1,NA,TRBV6-5,TGTGCCAGCAACCCAGCAGGGTACAATGAGCAGTTCTTC,CASNPAGYNEQFF
NA,TRBJ2-7,TRBD1,TRBV6-5,TGTGCCAGCAGGCCGGGACAGGGGTACGAGCAGTACTTC,CASRPGQGYEQYF
once,TRBJ2-5,NA,TRBV27,TGTGCCAGCGGCGACAGCCAAGAGACCCAGTACTTC,CASGDSQETQYF
NA,TRBJ2-3,NA,TRBV7-9,TGTGCCAGCAGCTACGACATGGAAGATACGCAGTATTTT,CASSYDMEDTQYF
NA,TRBJ1-4,NA,TRBV30,TGTGCCTGGAGTGTAATGGGAGCCCCTGATGAAAAACTGTTTTTT,CAWSVMGAPDEKLFF
NA,TRBJ2-2,NA,TRBV3-1/TRBV3-2,TGTGCCAGCAGCTATCGTGCTGGGACAAGGGAGGAGCTGTTTTTT,CASSYRAGTREELFF
NA,TRBJ2-3,TRBD2,TRBV29-1,TGCAGCGTTGAAAGACTAGCAGGTAACACAGATACGCAGTATTTT,CSVERLAGNTDTQYF
NA,TRBJ2-7,NA,TRBV5-1,TGCGCCAGCAGCTTGGAACGGTACTACGAGCAGTACTTC,CASSLERYYEQYF
NA,TRBJ1-1,TRBD1,TRBV6-2/TRBV6-3,TGTGCCAGCAGTTTGCCGCCGGGACAGTTCTACACTGAAGCTTTCTTT,CASSLPPGQFYTEAFF
NA,TRBJ1-5,NA,TRBV6-2/TRBV6-3,TGTGCCAGCAGCCCCTTGGGAGGGTACAGCAATCAGCCCCAGCATTTT,CASSPLGGYSNQPQHF
NA,TRBJ1-3,NA,TRBV7-8,TGTGCCAGCAACCCCCTCTCAGGGCCCTCTGGAAACACCATATATTTT,CASNPLSGPSGNTIYF
NA,TRBJ1-1,NA,TRBV11-3,TGTGCCAGCAGCCCCGGGGAGGACTGGGCTTTCTTT,CASSPGEDWAFF
few,TRBJ2-7,TRBD2,TRBV7-9,TGTGCCAGCAGCCCGCGGACTAGCGGGGGAGACTACGAGCAGTACTTC,CASSPRTSGGDYEQYF
NA,TRBJ1-2,NA,TRBV5-6,TGTGCCAGCAGCTTGGACCCACGGAACTATGGCTACACCTTC,CASSLDPRNYGYTF